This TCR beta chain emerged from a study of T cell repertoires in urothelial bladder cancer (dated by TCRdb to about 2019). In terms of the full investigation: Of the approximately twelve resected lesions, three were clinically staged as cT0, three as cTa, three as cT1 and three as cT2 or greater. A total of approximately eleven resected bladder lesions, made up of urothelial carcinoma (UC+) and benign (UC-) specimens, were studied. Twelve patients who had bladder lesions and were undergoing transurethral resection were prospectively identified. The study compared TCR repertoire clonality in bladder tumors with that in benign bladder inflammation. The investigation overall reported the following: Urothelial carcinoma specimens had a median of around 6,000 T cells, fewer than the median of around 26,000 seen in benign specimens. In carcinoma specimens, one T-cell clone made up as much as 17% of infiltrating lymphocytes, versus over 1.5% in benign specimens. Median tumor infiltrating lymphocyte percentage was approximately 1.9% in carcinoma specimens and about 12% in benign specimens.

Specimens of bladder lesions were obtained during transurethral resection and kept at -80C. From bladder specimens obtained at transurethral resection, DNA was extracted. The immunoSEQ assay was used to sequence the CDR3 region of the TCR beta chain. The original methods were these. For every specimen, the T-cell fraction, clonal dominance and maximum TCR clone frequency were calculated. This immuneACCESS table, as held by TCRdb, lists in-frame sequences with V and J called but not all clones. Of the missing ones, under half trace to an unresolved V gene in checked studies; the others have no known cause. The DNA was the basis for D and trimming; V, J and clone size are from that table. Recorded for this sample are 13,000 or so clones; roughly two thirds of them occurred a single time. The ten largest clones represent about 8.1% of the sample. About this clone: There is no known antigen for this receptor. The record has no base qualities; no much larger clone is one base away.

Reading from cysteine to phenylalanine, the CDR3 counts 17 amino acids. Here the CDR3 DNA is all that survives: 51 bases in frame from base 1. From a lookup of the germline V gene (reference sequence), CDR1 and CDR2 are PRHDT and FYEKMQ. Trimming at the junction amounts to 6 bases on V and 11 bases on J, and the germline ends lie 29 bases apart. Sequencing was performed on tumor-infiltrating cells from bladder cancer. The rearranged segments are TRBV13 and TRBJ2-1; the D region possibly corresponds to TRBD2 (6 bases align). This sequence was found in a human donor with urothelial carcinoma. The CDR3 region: CASRDRDFPKSYSQQFF. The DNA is TGTGCCAGCAGAGATAGGGACTTCCCCAAGTCTTACAGCCAGCAGTTCTTC.